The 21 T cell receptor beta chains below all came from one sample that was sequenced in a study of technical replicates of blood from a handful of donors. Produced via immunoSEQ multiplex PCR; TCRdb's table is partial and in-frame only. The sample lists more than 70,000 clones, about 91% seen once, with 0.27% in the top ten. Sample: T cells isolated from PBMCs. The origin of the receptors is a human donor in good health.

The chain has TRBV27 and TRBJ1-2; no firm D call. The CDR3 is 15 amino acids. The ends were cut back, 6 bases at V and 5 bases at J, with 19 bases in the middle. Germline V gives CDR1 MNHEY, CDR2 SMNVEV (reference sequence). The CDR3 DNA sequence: TGTGCCAGCAGGTCCCTAGACCCGGGAATATATGGCTACACCTTC. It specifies CASRSLDPGIYGYTF.

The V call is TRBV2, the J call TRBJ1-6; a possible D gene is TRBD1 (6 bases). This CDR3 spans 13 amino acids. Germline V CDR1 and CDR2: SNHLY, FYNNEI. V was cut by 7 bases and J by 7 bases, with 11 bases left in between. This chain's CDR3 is CASNRESNSPLHF. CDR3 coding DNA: TGTGCCAGCAACAGGGAAAGCAATTCACCCCTCCACTTT.

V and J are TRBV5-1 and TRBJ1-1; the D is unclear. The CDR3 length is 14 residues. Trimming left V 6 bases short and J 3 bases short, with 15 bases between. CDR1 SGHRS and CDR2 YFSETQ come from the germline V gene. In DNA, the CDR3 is TGCGCCAGCACCTGGGGAGGGCTGGACACTGAAGCTTTCTTT. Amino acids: CASTWGGLDTEAFF.

The CDR3 DNA reads as TGTGCCAGCAGCTTAGCGCAGGTCTCCCGGACTTATAGCAATCAGCCCCAGCATTTT. Translation gives CASSLAQVSRTYSNQPQHF. The J gene is TRBJ1-5, the V gene TRBV7-6; the D is unclear. V lost 0 bases to trimming and J lost 0 bases, with 18 bases between them. CDR1 and CDR2 (germline): SGHVS, FNYEAQ. This CDR3 comprises 19 residues.

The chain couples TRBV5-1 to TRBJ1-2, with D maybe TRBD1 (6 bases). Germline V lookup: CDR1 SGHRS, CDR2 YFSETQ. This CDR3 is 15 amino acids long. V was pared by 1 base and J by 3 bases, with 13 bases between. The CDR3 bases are TGCGCCAGCAGCTTGTCTCCAGGGGCGGACTATGGCTACACCTTC. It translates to CASSLSPGADYGYTF.

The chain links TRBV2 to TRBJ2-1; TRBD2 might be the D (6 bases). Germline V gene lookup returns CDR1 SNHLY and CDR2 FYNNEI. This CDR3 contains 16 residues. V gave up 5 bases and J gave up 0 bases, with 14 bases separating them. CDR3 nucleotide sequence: TGTGCCAGCAGTACTAGACTAGGGGCCTCCTACAATGAGCAGTTCTTC. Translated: CASSTRLGASYNEQFF.

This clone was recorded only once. The CDR3 DNA follows: TGTGCCAGTAGTATAGAGGAAAACGGGGGGGCCCAGGCCTCTGAGCAGTTCTTC. This gives the protein CASSIEENGGAQASEQFF. The J gene is TRBJ2-1, the V gene TRBV19, with 8 nucleotides matching TRBD2. The ends lost 0 bases at V and 9 bases at J; junction bases unmatched: 16. Germline V gene sequence: CDR1 LNHDA, CDR2 SQIVND (reference sequence). The CDR3 sequence is 18 residues long.

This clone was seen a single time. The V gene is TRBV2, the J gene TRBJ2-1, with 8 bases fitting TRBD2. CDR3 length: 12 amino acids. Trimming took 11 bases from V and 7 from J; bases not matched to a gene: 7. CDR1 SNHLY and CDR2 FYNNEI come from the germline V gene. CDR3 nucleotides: TGTGCCCGCGGGACTAGTCTTAATGAGCAGTTCTTC. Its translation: CARGTSLNEQFF.

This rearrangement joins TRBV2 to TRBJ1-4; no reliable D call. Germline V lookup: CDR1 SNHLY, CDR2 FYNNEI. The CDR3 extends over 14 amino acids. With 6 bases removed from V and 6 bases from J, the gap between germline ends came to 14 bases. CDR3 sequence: CASSGITGYEKLFF. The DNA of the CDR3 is TGTGCCAGCAGCGGGATAACCGGGTATGAAAAACTGTTTTTT.

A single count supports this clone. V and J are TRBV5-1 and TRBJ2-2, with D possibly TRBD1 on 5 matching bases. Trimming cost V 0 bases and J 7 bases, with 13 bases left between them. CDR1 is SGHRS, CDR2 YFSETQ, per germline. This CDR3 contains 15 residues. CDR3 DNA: TGCGCCAGCAGCTTGGGGAATACAGGTTTCGGGGAGCTGTTTTTT. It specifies CASSLGNTGFGELFF.

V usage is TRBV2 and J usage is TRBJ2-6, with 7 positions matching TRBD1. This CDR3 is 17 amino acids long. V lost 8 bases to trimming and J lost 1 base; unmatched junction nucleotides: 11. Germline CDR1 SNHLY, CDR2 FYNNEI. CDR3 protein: CASQDRPFISGANVLTF. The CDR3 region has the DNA TGTGCCAGCCAGGACAGGCCATTTATTTCTGGGGCCAACGTCCTGACTTTC.

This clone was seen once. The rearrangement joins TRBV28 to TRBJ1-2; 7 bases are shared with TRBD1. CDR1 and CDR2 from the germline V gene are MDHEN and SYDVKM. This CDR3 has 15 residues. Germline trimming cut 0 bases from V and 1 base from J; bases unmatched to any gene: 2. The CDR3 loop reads CASSLWGQINYGYTF. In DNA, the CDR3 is TGTGCCAGCAGTTTATGGGGACAGATTAACTATGGCTACACCTTC.

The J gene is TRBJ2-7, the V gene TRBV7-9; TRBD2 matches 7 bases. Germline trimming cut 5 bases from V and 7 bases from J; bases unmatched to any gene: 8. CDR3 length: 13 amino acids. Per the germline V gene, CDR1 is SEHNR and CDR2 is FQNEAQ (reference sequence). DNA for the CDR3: TGTGCCAGCAGCCTTAGCGGGCCTATGGAGCAGTACTTC. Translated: CASSLSGPMEQYF.

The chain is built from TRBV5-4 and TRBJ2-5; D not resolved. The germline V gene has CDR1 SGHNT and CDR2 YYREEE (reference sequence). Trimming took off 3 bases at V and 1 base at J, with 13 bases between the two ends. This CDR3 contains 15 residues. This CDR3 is CASSSYGWLQETQYF. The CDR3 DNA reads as TGTGCCAGCAGCTCGTACGGGTGGCTCCAAGAGACCCAGTACTTC.

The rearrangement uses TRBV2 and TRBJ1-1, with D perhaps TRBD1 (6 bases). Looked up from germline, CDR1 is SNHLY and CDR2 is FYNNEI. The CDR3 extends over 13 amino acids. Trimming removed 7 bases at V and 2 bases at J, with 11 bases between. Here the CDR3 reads CASKGETNTEAFF. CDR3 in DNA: TGTGCCAGCAAGGGGGAGACTAACACTGAAGCTTTCTTT.

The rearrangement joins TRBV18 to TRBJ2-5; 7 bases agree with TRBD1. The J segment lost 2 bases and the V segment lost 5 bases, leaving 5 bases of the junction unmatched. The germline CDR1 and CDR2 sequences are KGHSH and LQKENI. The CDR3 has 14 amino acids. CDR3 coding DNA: TGTGCCAGCTCAGTGAGACAGGGACAAGAGACCCAGTACTTC. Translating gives CASSVRQGQETQYF.

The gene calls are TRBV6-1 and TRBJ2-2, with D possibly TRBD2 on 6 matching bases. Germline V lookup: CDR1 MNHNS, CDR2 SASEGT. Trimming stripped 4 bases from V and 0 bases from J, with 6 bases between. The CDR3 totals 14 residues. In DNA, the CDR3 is TGTGCCAGCAGTGGACTAGCGAACACCGGGGAGCTGTTTTTT. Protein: CASSGLANTGELFF.

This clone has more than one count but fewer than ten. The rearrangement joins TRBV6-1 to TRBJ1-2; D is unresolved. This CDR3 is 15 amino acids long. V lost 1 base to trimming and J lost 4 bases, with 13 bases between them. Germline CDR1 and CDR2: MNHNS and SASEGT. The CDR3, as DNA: TGTGCCAGCAGTGAAGGTCCCAACTTGTCCTATGGCTACACCTTC. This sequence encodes CASSEGPNLSYGYTF.

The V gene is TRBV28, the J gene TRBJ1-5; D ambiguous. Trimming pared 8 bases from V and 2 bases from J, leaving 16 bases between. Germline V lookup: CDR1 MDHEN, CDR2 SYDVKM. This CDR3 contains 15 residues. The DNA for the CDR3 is TGTGCCAGCTCTCCCCGCGGCGGGCGCAATCAGCCCCAGCATTTT. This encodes CASSPRGGRNQPQHF.

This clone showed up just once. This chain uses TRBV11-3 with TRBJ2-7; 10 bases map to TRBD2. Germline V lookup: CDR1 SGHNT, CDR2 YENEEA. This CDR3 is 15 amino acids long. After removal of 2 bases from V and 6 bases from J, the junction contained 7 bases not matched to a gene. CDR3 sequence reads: CASSLQREGHSEQYF. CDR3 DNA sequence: TGTGCCAGCAGCTTACAGCGGGAGGGCCATTCCGAGCAGTACTTC. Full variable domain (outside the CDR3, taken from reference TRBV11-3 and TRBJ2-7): EAGVVQSPRYKIIEKKQPVAFWCNPISGHNTLYWYLQNLGQGPELLIRYENEEAVDDSQLPKDRFSAERLKGVDSTLKIQPAELGDSAVYLCASSLQREGHSEQYFGPGTRLTVT.

Here the CDR3 DNA reads TGTGCCAGCAGTGAAGCGCTCCGGGACTATGGCTACACCTTC. Protein: CASSEALRDYGYTF. The V gene is TRBV6-1, the J gene TRBJ1-2, with no clear D. V shed 0 bases and J shed 3 bases, with 8 bases lying between them. The CDR3 is 14 residues long. Germline V gene lookup returns CDR1 MNHNS and CDR2 SASEGT.